One T cell receptor (beta chain) is described in this entry. This record comes from a study of control samples from healthy donors and cancer patients. V was shortened by 3 bases and J by 10 bases, with 10 bases between the two germline ends. This CDR3 is built from 13 residues. Assay used: immunoSEQ multiplex PCR; TCRdb lists only in-frame clones, some missing. The data show about 79,000 clones, roughly 93% seen once. V and J are TRBV12-3 or TRBV12-4 and TRBJ1-6; D is unclear. The specimen was PBMCs. The TCR sequence derives from a woman in her forties with lung cancer. The DNA of the CDR3 is TGTGCCAGCAGTTTCCTCTCACGGTCACCCCTCCACTTT. Translation: CASSFLSRSPLHF.